This record concerns one TCR beta chain sequence. This specimen comes from a study of T cell changes during pregnancy in multiple sclerosis. This table comes from immunoSEQ multiplex PCR, and its TCRdb copy is limited to in-frame clones, with some not included. Seen here are approximately 30,000 clones, about nine tenths observed once, and the top ten hold around a tenth. CDR1 is SQVTM, CDR2 ANQGSEA, per germline. V gave up 5 bases and J gave up 0 bases; unmatched junction bases: 3. The CDR3 extends over 14 amino acids. The chain employs TRBV29-1 and TRBJ2-7; 11 nucleotides line up with TRBD2. The input for sequencing was CD8+ T cells from peripheral blood mononuclear cells, taken before pregnancy. This receptor was taken from a female donor with multiple sclerosis, enrolled in a pregnancy study. CDR3 loop: CSVLLAGGSYEQYF. The CDR3 DNA follows: TGCAGCGTTCTTCTAGCGGGGGGCTCCTACGAGCAGTACTTC.